This T cell receptor beta chain was recovered during a study of OX40 agonist ivuxolimab in advanced cancers. The V segment lost 3 bases and the J segment 3 bases; nucleotides outside the gene matches: 14. In germline, CDR1 is MGHRA, CDR2 YSYEKL. This CDR3 is 17 amino acids long. Data came from immunoSEQ multiplex PCR; TCRdb stores just in-frame clones and leaves some out. The sample contains about 71,000 clones, about 81% of which appear only once. The sequence was collected from an adult with an advanced solid tumor such as melanoma, head and neck, liver or kidney cancer. J is TRBJ2-7 and V is TRBV4-1; 7 nucleotides match TRBD1. Sample: CD4+ or CD8+ T cells sorted from blood, taken in a trial of the OX40 agonist ivuxolimab. This CDR3 reads CASSQKGTGQDDYEQYF. The CDR3, as DNA: TGCGCCAGCAGCCAGAAAGGGACCGGACAGGATGACTACGAGCAGTACTTC.